This passage covers 10 T cell receptor beta chains from one sample sequenced in a study of blood T cell repertoires in COVID-19. Sequencing was performed with immunoSEQ multiplex PCR; in TCRdb, only in-frame clones are kept and a portion is missing. The table records 170,000 or so clones, 85% to 90% of them present only once. The specimen was peripheral blood. The receptors come from a man in his forties with active or convalescent COVID-19.

The chain employs TRBV2 and TRBJ2-3; 10 positions agree with TRBD1. From germline, CDR1 is SNHLY and CDR2 FYNNEI. J gave up 1 base and V 7 bases, and 5 bases lay outside the gene matches. This CDR3 has 15 amino acids. CDR3 nucleotide sequence: TGTGCCAGCAAACTGACAGGGGGCCGCACAGATACGCAGTATTTT. This codes for CASKLTGGRTDTQYF. Variable domain in full (rest from reference TRBV2 and TRBJ2-3): EPEVTQTPSHQVTQMGQEVILRCVPISNHLYFYWYRQILGQKVEFLVSFYNNEISEKSEIFDDQFSVERPDGSNFTLKIRSTKLEDSAMYFCASKLTGGRTDTQYFGPGTRLTVL.

V is TRBV3-1 (or the pseudogene TRBV3-2) and J is TRBJ1-2; 7 bases align to TRBD1. Germline CDR1 reads LGHDT; CDR2 reads YNNKEL (reference sequence). V lost 1 base and J lost 8; bases outside the gene matches: 4. The CDR3 sequence is 13 residues long. The CDR3 spells CASSQVEGAGYTF. DNA for the CDR3: TGTGCCAGCAGCCAAGTAGAGGGGGCAGGCTACACCTTC.

The J gene is TRBJ2-1, the V gene TRBV5-1, with TRBD1 matching over 8 bases. There are 16 residues in the CDR3. V shed 0 bases and J 8 bases; nucleotides not matched to a gene: 10. Germline V gives CDR1 SGHRS, CDR2 YFSETQ. The CDR3 loop is CASSLVPPGQGHEQFF. The DNA of the CDR3 is TGCGCCAGCAGCTTGGTGCCCCCCGGACAGGGCCATGAGCAGTTCTTC.

This chain connects TRBV12-3 or TRBV12-4 to TRBJ1-2, with 7 bases lining up with TRBD1. The ends lost 6 bases at V and 5 bases at J; junction bases unmatched: 6. This CDR3 has 13 amino acids. The CDR3 region has the DNA TGTGCCAGCAGGCGAGGACAGGTTTATGGCTACACCTTC. Residues: CASRRGQVYGYTF.

V and J are TRBV5-4 and TRBJ2-3; 9 bases are a match to TRBD1. The germline V gene has CDR1 SGHNT and CDR2 YYREEE (reference sequence). J lost 1 base, V lost 4 bases, and 10 bases had no gene match. This CDR3 region has 17 residues. In DNA, the CDR3 is TGTGCCAGCAGCGCCACAGGGGGCGCGGATGGCACAGATACGCAGTATTTT. Residues: CASSATGGADGTDTQYF.

The chain recombines TRBV18 with TRBJ1-1; 9 nucleotides agree with TRBD1. This CDR3 region has 14 residues. V was clipped by 6 bases and J by 9 bases; unmatched bases: 11. CDR1 and CDR2 from the germline V gene are KGHSH and LQKENI. The CDR3 DNA sequence: TGTGCCAGCTCCCCTGTTACAGGGGGCGCACAAGCTTTCTTT. It codes for CASSPVTGGAQAFF.

DNA for the CDR3: TGTGCCAGCAGTTACCCCTCACAGGGGACTGGCTACACCTTC. As protein: CASSYPSQGTGYTF. The chain recombines TRBV6-2 or TRBV6-3 with TRBJ1-2, with TRBD1 matching over 7 bases. Germline CDR1 is MNHEY and CDR2 is SVGEGT. This CDR3 is 14 amino acids long. The trim removed 2 bases at V and 7 bases at J, leaving 7 bases unmatched.

CDR3 DNA sequence: TGTGCCAGCAGCCCCCCCCCTCCCAATGAGCAGTTCTTC. Amino acids: CASSPPPPNEQFF. V and J are TRBV7-6 and TRBJ2-1; no definite D call. V dropped 5 bases and J dropped 6 bases, with 11 bases sitting between them. From germline, CDR1 is SGHVS and CDR2 FNYEAQ. The CDR3 sequence is 13 residues long.

The sample holds one count of this clone. The chain couples TRBV7-9 to TRBJ1-3; TRBD1 is a possible D gene (5 bases). The CDR3 has 14 residues. Germline CDR1 SEHNR, CDR2 FQNEAQ (reference sequence). Trimming cost V 5 bases and J 0 bases, with 8 bases left between them. The CDR3 coding sequence is TGTGCCAGCAGCCCGACAGACTCTGGAAACACCATATATTTT. Translated, it gives CASSPTDSGNTIYF.

This rearrangement joins TRBV10-2 to TRBJ1-1; D unresolved. The CDR3 has 14 amino acids. Trimming removed 0 bases from V and 11 bases from J, with 16 bases in between. Germline loops: CDR1 WSHSY, CDR2 SAAADI. The CDR3 DNA reads as TGCGCCAGCAGTGAGTCAACGCAGGACTGGTACGCTTTCTTT. It is translated as CASSESTQDWYAFF.